These T cell receptor beta chains were read from a single sample in a study of cytomegalovirus exposure and HLA in healthy donors. TCRdb's table, derived via immunoSEQ multiplex PCR, lists solely in-frame clones and lacks some. The repertoire consists of about 200,000 clones, with around 80% occurring once and the leading ten covering roughly 0.71%. Sequencing input: PBMCs. These receptors were obtained from a boy between 2 and 15 years old in good health and CMV-seronegative. The CDR3 runs from the conserved cysteine through the conserved F or W. Fields, in order: CDR3 protein, CDR3 DNA, J gene, clone size, D gene, V gene. The D gene is left open where the match is weak. Rows give clone size only sometimes, using once, few, many, or a class for an expanded clone.

CDR3 protein: CASSGLAGVRDEQFF; CDR3 DNA: TGTGCCAGCAGTGGGCTAGCGGGAGTACGGGATGAGCAGTTCTTC; J gene: TRBJ2-1; clone size: .; D gene: TRBD2; V gene: TRBV6-6
CDR3 protein: CASSLNFGRVGTDTQYF; CDR3 DNA: TGTGCCAGCAGCTTAAATTTTGGCAGGGTGGGTACAGATACGCAGTATTTT; J gene: TRBJ2-3; clone size: .; D gene: .; V gene: TRBV7-3
CDR3 protein: CASSSLSGARTGELFF; CDR3 DNA: TGTGCCAGCAGTTCCTTGTCGGGAGCACGGACCGGGGAGCTGTTTTTT; J gene: TRBJ2-2; clone size: once; D gene: .; V gene: TRBV27
CDR3 protein: CASSPTRGRRGKSDTQYF; CDR3 DNA: TGTGCCAGCAGCCCTACTCGGGGACGGCGGGGTAAATCAGATACGCAGTATTTT; J gene: TRBJ2-3; clone size: .; D gene: .; V gene: TRBV27
CDR3 protein: CASSPLTGGSYEQYF; CDR3 DNA: TGTGCCAGCAGCCCATTAACGGGAGGATCCTACGAGCAGTACTTC; J gene: TRBJ2-7; clone size: .; D gene: TRBD2; V gene: TRBV7-9
CDR3 protein: CASSLGARSYNEQFF; CDR3 DNA: TGCGCCAGCAGCTTGGGAGCGCGGTCCTACAATGAGCAGTTCTTC; J gene: TRBJ2-1; clone size: .; D gene: .; V gene: TRBV5-1
CDR3 protein: CASSQISSYEQYF; CDR3 DNA: TGTGCCAGCAGCCAAATCAGTTCCTACGAGCAGTACTTC; J gene: TRBJ2-7; clone size: .; D gene: .; V gene: TRBV14
CDR3 protein: CASSRRGVGTEAFF; CDR3 DNA: TGTGCCAGCAGCCGCAGGGGGGTTGGGACTGAAGCTTTCTTT; J gene: TRBJ1-1; clone size: .; D gene: TRBD1; V gene: TRBV5-8
CDR3 protein: CASSQVGGMNTEAFF; CDR3 DNA: TGCGCCAGCAGCCAAGTCGGGGGGATGAACACTGAAGCTTTCTTT; J gene: TRBJ1-1; clone size: .; D gene: .; V gene: TRBV4-1
CDR3 protein: CASSLGQGKSGYTF; CDR3 DNA: TGCGCCAGCAGCCTGGGACAGGGTAAGAGTGGCTACACCTTC; J gene: TRBJ1-2; clone size: .; D gene: TRBD1; V gene: TRBV4-1
CDR3 protein: CASSLVGEPSGIFEQFF; CDR3 DNA: TGTGCCAGCAGCTTAGTCGGGGAGCCTAGCGGGATCTTTGAGCAGTTCTTC; J gene: TRBJ2-1; clone size: .; D gene: TRBD2; V gene: TRBV7-2
CDR3 protein: CASSPGTGPSYEQYF; CDR3 DNA: TGTGCCAGCAGCCCCGGCACAGGTCCTTCCTACGAGCAGTACTTC; J gene: TRBJ2-7; clone size: few; D gene: .; V gene: TRBV9
CDR3 protein: CASSPQGQFFSGYTF; CDR3 DNA: TGTGCCAGCAGCCCCCAGGGACAATTCTTCAGTGGCTACACCTTC; J gene: TRBJ1-2; clone size: .; D gene: .; V gene: TRBV7-9
CDR3 protein: CASSFSPTGSYEQYF; CDR3 DNA: TGTGCCAGCAGCTTTTCCCCGACAGGTTCCTACGAGCAGTACTTC; J gene: TRBJ2-7; clone size: .; D gene: .; V gene: TRBV5-8
CDR3 protein: CASSEYTGDYGYTF; CDR3 DNA: TGTGCCAGCAGTGAATATACAGGGGACTATGGCTACACCTTC; J gene: TRBJ1-2; clone size: .; D gene: TRBD1; V gene: TRBV25-1
CDR3 protein: CASSQAGPGMRGYGYTF; CDR3 DNA: TGCGCCAGCAGCCAAGCAGGCCCAGGGATGCGCGGCTATGGCTACACCTTC; J gene: TRBJ1-2; clone size: .; D gene: .; V gene: TRBV4-1
CDR3 protein: CASSLQVSSYNEQFF; CDR3 DNA: TGTGCCAGCAGTCTACAGGTTAGCTCCTACAATGAGCAGTTCTTC; J gene: TRBJ2-1; clone size: .; D gene: .; V gene: TRBV5-6
CDR3 protein: CATSARGGEQFF; CDR3 DNA: TGTGCCACCAGCGCAAGGGGGGGAGAGCAGTTCTTC; J gene: TRBJ2-1; clone size: once; D gene: .; V gene: TRBV15
CDR3 protein: CASSLSLIGRGDTQYF; CDR3 DNA: TGTGCCAGCAGCTTAAGTCTGATCGGCAGAGGGGATACGCAGTATTTT; J gene: TRBJ2-3; clone size: .; D gene: .; V gene: TRBV7-8
CDR3 protein: CASSPHLAAEQYF; CDR3 DNA: TGTGCCAGCAGCCCCCACTTGGCGGCCGAGCAGTACTTC; J gene: TRBJ2-7; clone size: .; D gene: .; V gene: TRBV13
CDR3 protein: CASSVDPGGRNYGYTF; CDR3 DNA: TGTGCCAGCAGCGTAGACCCAGGGGGTCGTAACTATGGCTACACCTTC; J gene: TRBJ1-2; clone size: once; D gene: TRBD1; V gene: TRBV9
CDR3 protein: CSVVGRGKETQYF; CDR3 DNA: TGCAGCGTTGTAGGACGGGGGAAGGAGACCCAGTACTTC; J gene: TRBJ2-5; clone size: .; D gene: .; V gene: TRBV29-1
CDR3 protein: CASSLELAVFF; CDR3 DNA: TGTGCCAGCAGCTTAGAATTGGCAGTATTCTTT; J gene: TRBJ1-1; clone size: .; D gene: .; V gene: TRBV11-2
CDR3 protein: CASSYPGQGEKLFF; CDR3 DNA: TGCGCCAGCAGCTACCCGGGACAGGGGGAAAAACTGTTTTTT; J gene: TRBJ1-4; clone size: few; D gene: TRBD1; V gene: TRBV5-1
CDR3 protein: CASSKTSGAQETQYF; CDR3 DNA: TGTGCCAGTAGTAAGACGAGCGGGGCACAAGAGACCCAGTACTTC; J gene: TRBJ2-5; clone size: .; D gene: TRBD2; V gene: TRBV19
CDR3 protein: CASSGTGNQPQHF; CDR3 DNA: TGCGCCAGCAGTGGGACAGGGAATCAGCCCCAGCATTTT; J gene: TRBJ1-5; clone size: .; D gene: TRBD1; V gene: TRBV10-1
CDR3 protein: CASSHTGTGYNEQFF; CDR3 DNA: TGCGCCAGCAGCCATACCGGGACAGGCTACAATGAGCAGTTCTTC; J gene: TRBJ2-1; clone size: .; D gene: TRBD1; V gene: TRBV4-1
CDR3 protein: CSAFLAAATADEQYF; CDR3 DNA: TGCAGCGCCTTCCTAGCGGCCGCGACTGCAGACGAGCAGTACTTC; J gene: TRBJ2-7; clone size: .; D gene: TRBD2; V gene: TRBV29-1
CDR3 protein: CASSTDISGYTF; CDR3 DNA: TGTGCCAGCAGCACCGACATCTCTGGCTACACCTTC; J gene: TRBJ1-2; clone size: .; D gene: .; V gene: TRBV5-4
CDR3 protein: CACQPGGGGGYTF; CDR3 DNA: TGTGCCTGCCAGCCTGGGGGGGGCGGTGGCTACACCTTC; J gene: TRBJ1-2; clone size: .; D gene: .; V gene: TRBV30
CDR3 protein: CASTGNGYTF; CDR3 DNA: TGTGCCAGCACGGGGAATGGCTACACCTTC; J gene: TRBJ1-2; clone size: .; D gene: .; V gene: TRBV6-5
CDR3 protein: CASSEGGAGSNTEAFF; CDR3 DNA: TGTGCCAGCAGCGAGGGAGGGGCAGGTTCTAACACTGAAGCTTTCTTT; J gene: TRBJ1-1; clone size: .; D gene: .; V gene: TRBV9
CDR3 protein: CASSDGGPYEQYF; CDR3 DNA: TGTGCCAGTAGCGACGGGGGACCCTACGAGCAGTACTTC; J gene: TRBJ2-7; clone size: once; D gene: .; V gene: TRBV19
CDR3 protein: CASSYRLAGGLETQYF; CDR3 DNA: TGTGCCAGCAGCTACAGACTAGCGGGAGGGCTAGAGACCCAGTACTTC; J gene: TRBJ2-5; clone size: .; D gene: TRBD2; V gene: TRBV5-5
CDR3 protein: CASSESNYNEQFF; CDR3 DNA: TGTGCCAGCAGTGAATCAAATTACAATGAGCAGTTCTTC; J gene: TRBJ2-1; clone size: .; D gene: .; V gene: TRBV2
CDR3 protein: CASRTTTLNTEAFF; CDR3 DNA: TGTGCCAGCAGAACTACAACCTTGAACACTGAAGCTTTCTTT; J gene: TRBJ1-1; clone size: few; D gene: .; V gene: TRBV6-1
CDR3 protein: CASRKREGRDTQYF; CDR3 DNA: TGTGCCAGCCGGAAGCGGGAGGGCAGGGATACGCAGTATTTT; J gene: TRBJ2-3; clone size: few; D gene: TRBD2; V gene: TRBV2
CDR3 protein: CASSFLAGDNEQFF; CDR3 DNA: TGCGCCAGCAGCTTTCTAGCGGGGGACAATGAGCAGTTCTTC; J gene: TRBJ2-1; clone size: .; D gene: TRBD2; V gene: TRBV5-1
CDR3 protein: CATSIKETQYF; CDR3 DNA: TGTGCCACCAGTATAAAAGAGACCCAGTACTTC; J gene: TRBJ2-5; clone size: once; D gene: .; V gene: TRBV15
CDR3 protein: CAWSVTGVSTLF; CDR3 DNA: TGTGCCTGGAGTGTAACAGGAGTCAGTACCCTCTTC; J gene: TRBJ2-1; clone size: .; D gene: .; V gene: TRBV30
CDR3 protein: CASSLADGHFEQFF; CDR3 DNA: TGCGCCAGCAGCTTGGCCGACGGACACTTTGAGCAGTTCTTC; J gene: TRBJ2-1; clone size: .; D gene: .; V gene: TRBV5-1
CDR3 protein: CASSQDRGLTAYGYTF; CDR3 DNA: TGCGCCAGCAGCCAAGATAGGGGCCTTACGGCTTATGGCTACACCTTC; J gene: TRBJ1-2; clone size: .; D gene: .; V gene: TRBV4-1
CDR3 protein: CASSTDRLNTEAFF; CDR3 DNA: TGTGCCAGTAGTACCGACAGGTTGAACACTGAAGCTTTCTTT; J gene: TRBJ1-1; clone size: .; D gene: .; V gene: TRBV19
CDR3 protein: CASSMVAEGEQFF; CDR3 DNA: TGTGCCAGCAGTATGGTAGCTGAGGGTGAGCAGTTCTTC; J gene: TRBJ2-1; clone size: few; D gene: .; V gene: TRBV6-1
CDR3 protein: CASSGGGRSNQPQHF; CDR3 DNA: TGTGCCAGTTCCGGGGGGGGCAGGAGCAATCAGCCCCAGCATTTT; J gene: TRBJ1-5; clone size: .; D gene: .; V gene: TRBV19